The 5 T cell receptor beta chains in this list originate from one sample, sequenced in a study of early T cells in non-severe SARS-CoV-2 infection. TCRdb reanalysed the 5' RACE reads using MiXCR and keeps one entry per CDR3 protein. This sample has 50,000 or so distinct CDR3 sequences, with 13% found just once. Material: whole blood. All receptors come from an adult who was a healthcare worker with PCR-confirmed SARS-CoV-2 infection or an uninfected control (not recorded which).

This clonotype was observed many times. The chain recombines TRBV11-2 with TRBJ2-2; D is ambiguous. The length of the CDR3 is 17 residues. Trimming shortened V by 5 bases and J by 4 bases, and 20 bases separated the two germline ends. CDR1 and CDR2 (germline): SGHAT, FQNNGV. The CDR3 region has the DNA TGTGCCAGCAGCCCGCGCGTGGGTAAACGGGCCACCGGGGAGCTGTTTTTT. Its protein product is CASSPRVGKRATGELFF.

This clonotype was observed at least ten times. The chain joins TRBV12-3 or TRBV12-4 to TRBJ1-2; TRBD1 agrees at 10 bases. The CDR3 consists of 14 residues. Trimming at V came to 5 bases and at J to 6 bases, leaving 6 bases not matched to a gene. The CDR3 loop reads CASSPTGGSNGYTF. The CDR3, as DNA: TGTGCCAGCAGTCCGACAGGGGGCTCAAATGGCTACACCTTC.

The chain joins TRBV28 to TRBJ2-7; D may be TRBD2 (5 bases). CDR1 is MDHEN and CDR2 is SYDVKM in the germline V gene. The CDR3 is 13 residues long. V was trimmed by 5 bases and J by 1 base, leaving 9 bases between them. For the CDR3, the DNA is TGTGCCAGCAGTCTCGGGGATTCCTACGAGCAGTACTTC. Its translation is CASSLGDSYEQYF.

There are a few counts of this clonotype. The rearrangement links TRBV28 to TRBJ2-1, with 12 bases aligning to TRBD1. This CDR3 is built from 14 residues. V lost 1 base to trimming and J lost 12 bases; unmatched junction nucleotides: 4. Germline CDR1 is MDHEN and CDR2 is SYDVKM. CDR3 in DNA: TGTGCCAGCAGTTTATCTGGGACAGGGGGCGGGCAGTTCTTC. Translated: CASSLSGTGGGQFF.

The sample holds a few counts of this clonotype. V usage is TRBV29-1 and J usage is TRBJ2-3; 7 positions agree with TRBD1. Unmatched junction bases numbered 7, after V lost 6 bases and J lost 10 bases. CDR1 and CDR2 (germline): SQVTM, ANQGSEA. The CDR3 totals 11 residues. CDR3 nucleotides: TGCAGCGTCTTACAGGGGTGGTCGCAGTATTTT. Encoded protein: CSVLQGWSQYF.